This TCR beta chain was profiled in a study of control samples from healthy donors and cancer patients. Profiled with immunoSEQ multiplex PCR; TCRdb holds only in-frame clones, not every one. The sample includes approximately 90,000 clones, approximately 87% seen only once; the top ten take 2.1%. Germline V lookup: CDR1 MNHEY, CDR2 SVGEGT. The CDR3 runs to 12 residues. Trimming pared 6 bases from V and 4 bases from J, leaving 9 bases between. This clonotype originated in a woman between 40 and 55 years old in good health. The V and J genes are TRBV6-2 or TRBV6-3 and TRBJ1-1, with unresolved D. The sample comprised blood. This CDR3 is CASSLLSTEAFF. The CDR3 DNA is TGTGCCAGCAGCCTCCTTTCCACTGAAGCTTTCTTT.